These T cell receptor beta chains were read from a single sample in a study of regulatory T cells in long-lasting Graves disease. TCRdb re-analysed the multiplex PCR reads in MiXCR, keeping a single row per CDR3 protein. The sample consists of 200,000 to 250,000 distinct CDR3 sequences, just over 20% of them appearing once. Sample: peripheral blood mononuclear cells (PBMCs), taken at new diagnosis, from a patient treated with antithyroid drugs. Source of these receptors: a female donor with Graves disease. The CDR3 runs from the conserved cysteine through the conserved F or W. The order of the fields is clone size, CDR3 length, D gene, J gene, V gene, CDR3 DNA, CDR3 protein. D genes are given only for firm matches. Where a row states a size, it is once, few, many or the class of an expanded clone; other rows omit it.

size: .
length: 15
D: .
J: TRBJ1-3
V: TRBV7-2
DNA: TGTGCCAGCAGCTTAGGTGCCCTCTCTGGAAACACCATATATTTT
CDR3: CASSLGALSGNTIYF

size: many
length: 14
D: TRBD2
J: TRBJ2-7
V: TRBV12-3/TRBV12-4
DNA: TGCGCCAGCAGCCCCGGGACTAGCGGCTACGAGCAGTACTTC
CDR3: CASSPGTSGYEQYF

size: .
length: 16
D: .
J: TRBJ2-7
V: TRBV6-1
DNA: TGTGCCAGCAGGAGTATGGGGGCGGGGATGGTCTACGAGCAGTACTTC
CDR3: CASRSMGAGMVYEQYF

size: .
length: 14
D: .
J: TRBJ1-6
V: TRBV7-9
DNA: TGTGCCAGCAGCCCTACGGTCCTAAATTCACCCCTCCACTTT
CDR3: CASSPTVLNSPLHF

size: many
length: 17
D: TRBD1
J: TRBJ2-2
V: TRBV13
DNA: TGTGCCAGCAGCCGACGACGGACAGGGCCGAACACCGGGGAGCTGTTTTTT
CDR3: CASSRRRTGPNTGELFF

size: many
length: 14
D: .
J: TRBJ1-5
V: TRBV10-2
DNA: TGCGCCAGCAGTGAACCCGCAACGAGTCAGCCCCAGCATTTT
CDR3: CASSEPATSQPQHF

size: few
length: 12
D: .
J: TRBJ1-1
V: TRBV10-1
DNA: TGCGCCAGCTCTAGACCTAACGCTGAAGCTTTCTTT
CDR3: CASSRPNAEAFF

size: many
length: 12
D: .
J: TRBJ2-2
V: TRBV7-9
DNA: TGTGCCAGCGCCCAGGGGTTCGGGGAGCTGTTTTTT
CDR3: CASAQGFGELFF

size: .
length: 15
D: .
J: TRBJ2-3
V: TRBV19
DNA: TGTGCCAGTAGTACCCCGGGGCCGACGGGTGATACGCAGTATTTT
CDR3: CASSTPGPTGDTQYF

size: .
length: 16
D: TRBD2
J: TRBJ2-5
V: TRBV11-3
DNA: TGTGCCAGCAGCTTGACTAGCGGGCGGATTCAAGAGACCCAGTACTTC
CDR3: CASSLTSGRIQETQYF

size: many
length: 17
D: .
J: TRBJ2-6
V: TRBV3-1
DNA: TGTGCCAGCAGCCAAAGACCCAGTGGCTCTGGGGCCAACGTCCTGACTTTC
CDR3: CASSQRPSGSGANVLTF

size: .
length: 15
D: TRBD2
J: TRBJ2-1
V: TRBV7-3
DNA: TGTGCCAGCAGCACGGGACTAGCGGGGTACAATGAGCAGTTCTTC
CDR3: CASSTGLAGYNEQFF

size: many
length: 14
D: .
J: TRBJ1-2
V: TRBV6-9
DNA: TGTGCCAGCAGTTCCTTGTGGGCCGGAGGTGGCTACACCTTC
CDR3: CASSSLWAGGGYTF

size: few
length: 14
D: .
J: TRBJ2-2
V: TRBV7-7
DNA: TGTGCCAGCAGCCCTAGGAGGGGGGACGGGGAGCTGTTTTTT
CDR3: CASSPRRGDGELFF

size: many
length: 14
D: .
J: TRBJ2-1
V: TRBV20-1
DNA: TGCAGTGCTCCTTCTAGGAGCTCCTACAATGAGCAGTTCTTC
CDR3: CSAPSRSSYNEQFF

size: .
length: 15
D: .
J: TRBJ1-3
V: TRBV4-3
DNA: TGCGCCAGCAGCCAAGATGGGGCGGGTGGAAACACCATATATTTT
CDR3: CASSQDGAGGNTIYF

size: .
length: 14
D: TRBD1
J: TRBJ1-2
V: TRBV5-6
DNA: TGTGCCAGCAGCTTCGGGACAGGGTTTTATGGCTACACCTTC
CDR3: CASSFGTGFYGYTF

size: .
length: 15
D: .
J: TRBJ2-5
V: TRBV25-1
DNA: TGTGCCAGCAGCGTAGGGTCGTCGGTGGGAGAGACCCAGTACTTC
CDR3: CASSVGSSVGETQYF

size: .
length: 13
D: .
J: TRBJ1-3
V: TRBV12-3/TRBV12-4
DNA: TGTGCCAGCAGCCTAAATACTGGAAACACCATATATTTT
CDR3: CASSLNTGNTIYF

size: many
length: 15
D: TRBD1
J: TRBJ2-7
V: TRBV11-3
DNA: TGTGCCAGCAGCTTATCCCCGGGACAGGCCTACGAGCAGTACTTC
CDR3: CASSLSPGQAYEQYF

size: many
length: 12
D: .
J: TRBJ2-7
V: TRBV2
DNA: TGTGCCAGCAGGAGAGGAGGCGACGAGCAGTACTTC
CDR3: CASRRGGDEQYF

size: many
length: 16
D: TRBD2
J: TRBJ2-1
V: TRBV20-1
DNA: TGCAGTGCGCGGACTAGCGGGGACCCTGCCTACAATGAGCAGTTCTTC
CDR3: CSARTSGDPAYNEQFF

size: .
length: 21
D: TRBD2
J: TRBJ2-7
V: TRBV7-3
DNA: TGTGCCAGCAGCTTAATTCTCGGTACAGCGGGGGGGGTCGGTTTCTCCTACGAGCAGTACTTC
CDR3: CASSLILGTAGGVGFSYEQYF

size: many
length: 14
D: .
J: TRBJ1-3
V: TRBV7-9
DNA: TGTGCCAGCAGCTTAATCGGGGCTGGAAACACCATATATTTT
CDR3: CASSLIGAGNTIYF

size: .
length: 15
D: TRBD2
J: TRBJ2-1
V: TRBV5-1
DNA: TGTGCCAGCAGCTCCAGGGAGGGCTCCTACAATGAGCAGTTCTTC
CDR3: CASSSREGSYNEQFF

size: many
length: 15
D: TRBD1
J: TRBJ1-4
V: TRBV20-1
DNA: TGCAGTGCTAGAGACCCGGGACAGCCCGTTGGGAAACTGTTTTTT
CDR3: CSARDPGQPVGKLFF

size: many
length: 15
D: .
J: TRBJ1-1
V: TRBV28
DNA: TGTGCCAGCAGTTTCCCCTCAGGAGCGAACACTGAAGCTTTCTTT
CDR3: CASSFPSGANTEAFF